A selection of T cell receptor beta chains follows, all from one sample in a study of blood T cell repertoires in COVID-19. The table came from immunoSEQ multiplex PCR; TCRdb's copy has only in-frame clones and leaves some out. The sample records 160,000 or so clones, about 83% being singletons. Sequencing was carried out using peripheral blood. These receptors all come from a human donor in a cohort sampled during active COVID-19. CDR3s include the opening cysteine and the closing phenylalanine or tryptophan. The D gene is left open where the match is weak. A row's size may be missing; if present it is once, few, many or a size class.

TGTGCCACCTCCGACAGGGGCGTCTACAATGAGCAGTTCTTC	CATSDRGVYNEQFF	TRBV24-1	TRBJ2-1	-	TRBD1
TGTGCCAGCAGCCAGAGAGGGCCTAATGAAAAACTGTTTTTT	CASSQRGPNEKLFF	TRBV3-1/TRBV3-2	TRBJ1-4	once	-
TGTGCCAGCAGCGATAAACGGGACAGGGGGCCGAGGGGCTACACCTTC	CASSDKRDRGPRGYTF	TRBV9	TRBJ1-2	few	TRBD1
TGTGCCAGCTCACCCCCGAGCGGGGGGGTGGGAAATGAGCAGTTCTTC	CASSPPSGGVGNEQFF	TRBV18	TRBJ2-1	-	TRBD2
TGTGCCATCTCACAGGGAGGGAGTACTGAAGCTTTCTTT	CAISQGGSTEAFF	TRBV10-3	TRBJ1-1	-	-
TGTGCCAGCAGCCGTTCGGGGGACACTGAAGCTTTCTTT	CASSRSGDTEAFF	TRBV7-2	TRBJ1-1	few	-
TGCGCCAGCAGCCTGGACAGGGCAGCAGATACGCAGTATTTT	CASSLDRAADTQYF	TRBV5-1	TRBJ2-3	-	TRBD1
TGTGCCAGCAGCTTGGCGGGAGTCTACGAGCAGTACTTC	CASSLAGVYEQYF	TRBV5-4	TRBJ2-7	-	-
TGTGCCAGCTCTTTTAGCGGGGGGGCTAATGAGCAGTTCTTC	CASSFSGGANEQFF	TRBV11-2	TRBJ2-1	-	TRBD2
TGCAGTGCTAGACAGTACAATGAGCAGTTCTTC	CSARQYNEQFF	TRBV20-1	TRBJ2-1	few	-
TGTGCCAGCAGTGCAATCGGGACAGCGAACACTGAAGCTTTCTTT	CASSAIGTANTEAFF	TRBV28	TRBJ1-1	-	TRBD1
TGTGCCATCACCGGGACTAGCGGGAGGTGGGCCTACGAGCAGTACTTC	CAITGTSGRWAYEQYF	TRBV10-3	TRBJ2-7	-	TRBD2
TGCAGTGCGGCGGTCCCAGACATTCAGTACTTC	CSAAVPDIQYF	TRBV20-1	TRBJ2-4	-	-
TGTGCTAGTGGTCCCGGGACTATCTACGAGCAGTACTTC	CASGPGTIYEQYF	TRBV12-5	TRBJ2-7	-	TRBD2
TGTGCCAGCAGTGGAGAAAGAGGCGGCTCCGGGGAGCTGTTTTTT	CASSGERGGSGELFF	TRBV2	TRBJ2-2	-	-
TGTGCCAGCAGAGTTATGGCGGACACCGGGGAGCTGTTTTTT	CASRVMADTGELFF	TRBV6-5	TRBJ2-2	-	-
TGTGCCAGCAGTGAAGGCAGAGGGCATAGTGGCTACACCTTC	CASSEGRGHSGYTF	TRBV2	TRBJ1-2	once	-
TGTGCCAGCAGCTCGGCGGGAGGGTCCGGGGCCAACGTCCTGACTTTC	CASSSAGGSGANVLTF	TRBV14	TRBJ2-6	-	TRBD2
TGTGCCAGCAGCGCAGACGGCGGCTATGGCTACACCTTC	CASSADGGYGYTF	TRBV2	TRBJ1-2	-	-
TGCAGCGTTGAAGATCCTAAAGGGGGCACTGAAGCTTTCTTT	CSVEDPKGGTEAFF	TRBV29-1	TRBJ1-1	-	-
TGTGCCAGCATAGAGGGTCCCAATAATTCACCCCTCCACTTT	CASIEGPNNSPLHF	TRBV6-5	TRBJ1-6	-	-
TGTGCCAGCAGCCAAGGCGGGACTGTAGTTTACGAGCAGTACTTC	CASSQGGTVVYEQYF	TRBV3-1/TRBV3-2	TRBJ2-7	-	-
TGTGCCAGCAGTTTAGCGGGAGGCGTGACAGATACGCAGTATTTT	CASSLAGGVTDTQYF	TRBV28	TRBJ2-3	-	TRBD2
TGTGCCAGCAGCGTAGCAAGGGTAGCGGGAGGGCCGTCGAACACCGGGGAGCTGTTTTTT	CASSVARVAGGPSNTGELFF	TRBV9	TRBJ2-2	-	TRBD2
TGTGCCAGCAGTTACGGCGGGGCAGACAACTATGGCTACACCTTC	CASSYGGADNYGYTF	TRBV6-5	TRBJ1-2	once	-
TGTGCCAGCAGCTACATTTTAGCGGCTCCCTACGAGCAGTACTTC	CASSYILAAPYEQYF	TRBV7-2	TRBJ2-7	once	-
TGTGCCAGCTCACCACCCCTTACAGGGATGAACACTGAAGCTTTCTTT	CASSPPLTGMNTEAFF	TRBV18	TRBJ1-1	few	-
TGTGCCAGCAGCCAAGATCGGGAGAACACTGAAGCTTTCTTT	CASSQDRENTEAFF	TRBV4-2	TRBJ1-1	-	-
TGCAGTGCTATTGAGGGGGCTACCGGGGAGCTGTTTTTT	CSAIEGATGELFF	TRBV20-1	TRBJ2-2	once	TRBD1
TGCGCCAGCAGCCAAGAAGGGGACAGGGGGCCGGGCGAGCAGTACTTC	CASSQEGDRGPGEQYF	TRBV4-3	TRBJ2-7	-	TRBD1
TGTGCCAGCAGCGAATTCCGACTAGCGGCTAGCACAGATACGCAGTATTTT	CASSEFRLAASTDTQYF	TRBV2	TRBJ2-3	once	TRBD2
TGTGCCAGCACCCCTTGGGGGACCGGGACTAGGGGCTACGAGCAGTACTTC	CASTPWGTGTRGYEQYF	TRBV27	TRBJ2-7	-	TRBD2
TGTGCCAGCAGTTTCAATCGACAGGGACCGAACAATTCACCCCTCCACTTT	CASSFNRQGPNNSPLHF	TRBV27	TRBJ1-6	-	TRBD1
TGTGCCAGCAGCTCGGGACAGGGAAATTCACCCCTCCACTTT	CASSSGQGNSPLHF	TRBV7-3	TRBJ1-6	-	TRBD1
TGTGCCAGCAGCTCGCCGGGAACCGCCAGTGATGAGCAGTTCTTC	CASSSPGTASDEQFF	TRBV7-3	TRBJ2-1	few	-
TGTGCCAGCAGCCAAACAGGGGGCTACACCTTC	CASSQTGGYTF	TRBV7-9	TRBJ1-2	-	-
TGTGCCAGCAGATCTGCAGGGCCTTCTGGGGCCAACGTCCTGACTTTC	CASRSAGPSGANVLTF	TRBV5-5	TRBJ2-6	-	-
TGCGCCAGCAGCCCGAGGGTTGGCAATCAGCCCCAGCATTTT	CASSPRVGNQPQHF	TRBV4-1	TRBJ1-5	-	-
TGCGCCAGCAGCTTGGGCTCTAGCGCGGGAGATACGCAGTATTTT	CASSLGSSAGDTQYF	TRBV5-1	TRBJ2-3	-	-
TGTGCCAGCAGCTTAGGACTAGCGGGAGGTTACAATGAGCAGTTCTTC	CASSLGLAGGYNEQFF	TRBV5-6	TRBJ2-1	-	TRBD2
TGTGCCAGCAGACACTCAGGGTCCCTTAACTATGGCTACACCTTC	CASRHSGSLNYGYTF	TRBV11-2	TRBJ1-2	-	-
TGTGCCAGCAGCTTTCCTAGCGGGAGAGTTCGAGAGACCCAGTACTTC	CASSFPSGRVRETQYF	TRBV7-9	TRBJ2-5	-	TRBD2
TGTGCCAGCAGTTCTTATACGGGACAGGGGTCTGATGAGCAGTTCTTC	CASSSYTGQGSDEQFF	TRBV28	TRBJ2-1	-	TRBD1
TGTGCCAGCAGTTTTTGGACAGGGGGCTTGAACACTGAAGCTTTCTTT	CASSFWTGGLNTEAFF	TRBV7-9	TRBJ1-1	few	TRBD1
TGTGCCAGCAGTCACCGGGAGAAGAATTCACCCCTCCACTTT	CASSHREKNSPLHF	TRBV27	TRBJ1-6	once	-
TGCGCCAGCAGCCAAGGCAGCTCCTACGAGCAGTACTTC	CASSQGSSYEQYF	TRBV4-3	TRBJ2-7	once	-
TGCGCCAGCAGCCAAGATCGGGCAGACAGGGAATATGGCTACACCTTC	CASSQDRADREYGYTF	TRBV4-1	TRBJ1-2	-	TRBD1
TGTGCCAGCAGTTATGCAGGGGGCAACAATCAGCCCCAGCATTTT	CASSYAGGNNQPQHF	TRBV6-5	TRBJ1-5	-	TRBD1
TGCAGCGTGGGACAGAACTATGGCTACACCTTC	CSVGQNYGYTF	TRBV29-1	TRBJ1-2	-	TRBD1
TGTGCCAGCAGCCAAGGGCACCTCTACGAGCAGTACTTC	CASSQGHLYEQYF	TRBV3-1/TRBV3-2	TRBJ2-7	once	-
TGTGCCAGCAGTGACCCGCAGGGTAAGGAAGTCGGCTACACCTTC	CASSDPQGKEVGYTF	TRBV25-1	TRBJ1-2	few	-
TGTGCCACTACAGGAGGGGATGGCTACACCTTC	CATTGGDGYTF	TRBV10-3	TRBJ1-2	-	-
TGTGCCAGCAGTGGAGCGAACACCGGGGAGCTGTTTTTT	CASSGANTGELFF	TRBV7-9	TRBJ2-2	few	-
TGTGCCAGCAGTCCAACCTGGGCGTCTGAGACCCAGTACTTC	CASSPTWASETQYF	TRBV27	TRBJ2-5	-	-
TGTGCCAGCAGGGGACAGTTTAGCACAGATACGCAGTATTTT	CASRGQFSTDTQYF	TRBV27	TRBJ2-3	-	TRBD1
TGTGCCATCAGATCGACAGGGGACACTGAAGCTTTCTTT	CAIRSTGDTEAFF	TRBV10-3	TRBJ1-1	-	TRBD1
TGTGCCAGCAGCTGGGACAGCTCCCCCAATCAGCCCCAGCATTTT	CASSWDSSPNQPQHF	TRBV7-9	TRBJ1-5	-	TRBD1